This T cell receptor beta chain is drawn from a study of post-analysis software for immune sequencing data. This clonotype has just one count. Its antigen is as yet unknown. CDR3 length: 17 residues. Trimming pared 9 bases from V and 1 base from J, leaving 24 bases between. The germline CDR1 and CDR2 sequences are SGHVS and FNYEAQ. Incorporated into the TCR beta cDNA libraries were unique molecular identifiers, which served to reduce PCR and sequencing biases. TCRdb re-called the PCR reads through MiXCR, storing one row per CDR3 protein. The sample contains under 900,000 distinct CDR3 sequences, roughly 58% of which appear only once. General study results and limits: Patients used several TRBV segments, including TRBV5-6, TRBV5-1 and TRBV20-1, more often than controls.

Sequencing was done on a sample of blood. This TCR was sampled from a girl aged 5-17 years with multiple sclerosis. V usage is TRBV7-6 and J usage is TRBJ1-1; tentatively, D is TRBD1 (5 bases). CDR3 amino acids: CASSPNQVGVGNTEAFF. The CDR3 DNA follows: TGTGCCAGTAGCCCAAACCAAGTGGGGGTGGGGAACACTGAAGCTTTCTTT.